These T cell receptor beta chains were read from a single sample in a study of T-cell memory formation after mild COVID-19. One entry per CDR3 protein, called by TCRdb with MiXCR from the 5' RACE reads. The table records approximately 150,000 distinct CDR3 sequences, 15% to 20% of them present only once. Sequencing was done on a sample of PBMCs or a T cell subset sorted from them (not recorded which). These receptors all come from an adult woman who had mild COVID-19 (a few samples of this study predate the infection). Cell type and time point are not known. Each CDR3 is given with its conserved first and last residue. Fields, in order: D gene, CDR3 length, V gene, clone size, J gene, CDR3 DNA, CDR3 protein. A D gene is named only where the DNA matches it firmly. Only some rows state a clone size, as once, few, many or a class for expanded clones.

NA	11	TRBV7-9	NA	TRBJ2-1	TGTGCCAGCAGCTTCTACGATGAGCAGTTCTTC	CASSFYDEQFF
TRBD2	12	TRBV28	NA	TRBJ2-7	TGTGCCAGCAGTTTGCCTAGGACTAGCGGGACCTTC	CASSLPRTSGTF
TRBD2	15	TRBV11-1	few	TRBJ2-1	TGTGCCAGCAGCAGCGGACTAGCGGGAGGTGCTGAGCAGTTCTTC	CASSSGLAGGAEQFF
NA	11	TRBV6-2/TRBV6-3	few	TRBJ2-7	TGTGCCAGCAGTTGGAACTACGAGCAGTACTTC	CASSWNYEQYF
NA	14	TRBV7-2	many	TRBJ1-2	TGTGCCAGCAGCTTATTGGAAGGTGTCTATGGCTACACCTTC	CASSLLEGVYGYTF
NA	14	TRBV4-2	NA	TRBJ2-5	TGTGCCAGCAGCCAAGACTTTCTGGGGGAGACCCAGTACTTC	CASSQDFLGETQYF
TRBD1	16	TRBV5-6	NA	TRBJ2-7	TGTGCCAGCAGCTCCCGACTGACAGGGGGGTCCTACGAGCAGTACTTC	CASSSRLTGGSYEQYF
NA	13	TRBV14	few	TRBJ1-1	TGTGCCAGCAGCCAAGACTTGAACACTGAAGCTTTCTTT	CASSQDLNTEAFF
TRBD1	13	TRBV20-1	few	TRBJ1-5	TGCAGTGCTAAAAGACAGGGGGCTCAGCCCCAGCATTTT	CSAKRQGAQPQHF
TRBD1	15	TRBV7-9	NA	TRBJ1-2	TGTGCCAGCAGCTCCAAAAGACAGGGAGGGCCTGGCTACACCTTC	CASSSKRQGGPGYTF
NA	13	TRBV18	few	TRBJ2-5	TGTGCCAGCTCACCACCTCTGCGGGGGACCCAGTACTTC	CASSPPLRGTQYF
NA	14	TRBV7-9	NA	TRBJ1-1	TGTGCCAGCAGCTTATGGGGGGATGTAGGTGAAGCTTTCTTT	CASSLWGDVGEAFF
NA	15	TRBV6-5	few	TRBJ1-2	TGTGCCAGCAGTTACTCCAGCGACTTCCAAGGGGGCTACACCTTC	CASSYSSDFQGGYTF
NA	14	TRBV7-3	NA	TRBJ2-5	TGTGCCAGCAGCTTACGGCGGAGGGGAGAGACCCAGTACTTC	CASSLRRRGETQYF
NA	13	TRBV7-9	few	TRBJ2-1	TGTGCCAGCAGCTTGAGGCCCGGGAATGAGCAGTTCTTC	CASSLRPGNEQFF
NA	13	TRBV15	NA	TRBJ1-1	TGTGTCACCGCGGCTGGGGGCAACACTGAAGCTTTCTTT	CVTAAGGNTEAFF
NA	14	TRBV20-1	NA	TRBJ1-1	TGCAGTGCCCGCCCACAGGGAGGGAGGACTGAAGCTTTCTTT	CSARPQGGRTEAFF
NA	15	TRBV6-6	few	TRBJ2-4	TGTGCCAGCAGTTCGGCGGGATCGTCCAAAAACATTCAGTACTTC	CASSSAGSSKNIQYF
TRBD1	13	TRBV6-6	NA	TRBJ2-5	TGTGCCAGCAGTTACTCGACAGGGGGGAACCAGTACTTC	CASSYSTGGNQYF
NA	15	TRBV5-5	NA	TRBJ1-1	TGTGCCAGCAGCTTGTTGGTGACACACAACACTGAAGCTTTCTTT	CASSLLVTHNTEAFF
NA	14	TRBV5-4	NA	TRBJ1-2	TGTGCCAGCAGCTTGATCGACGGCAACTATGGCTACACCTTC	CASSLIDGNYGYTF
NA	16	TRBV18	NA	TRBJ1-6	TGTGCCAGCTCACCACTAGAACTCTCCTATAATTCACCCCTCCACTTT	CASSPLELSYNSPLHF
TRBD2	16	TRBV6-2/TRBV6-3	NA	TRBJ2-7	TGTGCCAGCAGTTCTACGTCTAGCGGAGGGACCTACGAGCAGTACTTC	CASSSTSSGGTYEQYF
NA	17	TRBV5-1	few	TRBJ2-3	TGCGCCAGCAGCTTGGCCGGTTGGGAAGGGCGCACAGATACGCAGTATTTT	CASSLAGWEGRTDTQYF
NA	11	TRBV12-3/TRBV12-4	few	TRBJ2-7	TGTGCCAGCAGTTCGCAAGGGAAGCAGTACTTC	CASSSQGKQYF
NA	20	TRBV12-3/TRBV12-4	few	TRBJ1-4	TGTGCCAGCAGTCGACCGAGGCGGGGGGTGATACTTGCAACTAATGAAAAACTGTTTTTT	CASSRPRRGVILATNEKLFF
NA	15	TRBV11-2	few	TRBJ2-3	TGTGCCAGCAGCTTAGGACTCGCTAGCACAGATACGCAGTATTTT	CASSLGLASTDTQYF
TRBD1	14	TRBV12-3/TRBV12-4	NA	TRBJ1-2	TGTGCCAGCAGTGCACCGGGACAGGGCTATGGCTACACCTTC	CASSAPGQGYGYTF
TRBD1	13	TRBV18	NA	TRBJ2-4	TGTGCCAGCTCACGGGACAGAAAAAACATTCAGTACTTC	CASSRDRKNIQYF
TRBD2	17	TRBV5-4	NA	TRBJ2-1	TGTGCCAGCAGCTTGGCCCGACTAGCGGGAGTAAGCGAGAAGCAGTTCTTC	CASSLARLAGVSEKQFF
NA	15	TRBV5-5	NA	TRBJ2-2	TGTGCCAGCAGCCCAGTGGCAGGGAACACCGGGGAGCTGTTTTTT	CASSPVAGNTGELFF
TRBD2	16	TRBV12-3/TRBV12-4	few	TRBJ2-5	TGTGCCAGCAGCTTGCGTCTAGCGGGAGTCCAGGAGACCCAGTACTTC	CASSLRLAGVQETQYF